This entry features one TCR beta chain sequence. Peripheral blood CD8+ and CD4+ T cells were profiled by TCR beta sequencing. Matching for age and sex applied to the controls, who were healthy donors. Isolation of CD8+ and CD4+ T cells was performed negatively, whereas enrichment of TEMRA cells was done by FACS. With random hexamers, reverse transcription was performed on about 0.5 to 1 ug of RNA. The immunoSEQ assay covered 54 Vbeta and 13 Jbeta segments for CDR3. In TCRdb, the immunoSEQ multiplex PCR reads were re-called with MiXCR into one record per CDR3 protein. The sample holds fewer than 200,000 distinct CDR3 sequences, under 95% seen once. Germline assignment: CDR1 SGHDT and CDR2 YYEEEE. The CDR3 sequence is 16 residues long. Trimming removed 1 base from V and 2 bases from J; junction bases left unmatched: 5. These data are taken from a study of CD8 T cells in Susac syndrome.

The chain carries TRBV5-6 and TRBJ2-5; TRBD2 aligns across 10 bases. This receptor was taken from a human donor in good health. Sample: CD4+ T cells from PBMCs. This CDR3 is CASSLFGLADQETQYF. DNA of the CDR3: TGTGCCAGCAGCTTGTTCGGACTAGCGGATCAAGAGACCCAGTACTTC.